This T cell receptor (beta chain) was documented in a study of T cell responses to AZD1222 COVID-19 vaccine. Study-level points and caveats: Vaccine-associated CD4 TCRs ranged over spike, dominating at 160-218 and 743-854. Most donors were white British, females outnumbered males, and clonal diversity was possibly underestimated. Nearly half of spike-specific TCRs reportedly target variant regions that are unmutated in the B.1.351 and B.1.1.7 variants.

A note on this clone: The antigen is not known.

Assay used: immunoSEQ multiplex PCR; TCRdb lists only in-frame clones, some missing. Among 140,000 or so clones listed, around 92% were seen once. The CDR3 extends over 15 amino acids. V was clipped by 3 bases and J by 2 bases; unmatched bases: 5. Germline CDR1 reads SGHNT; CDR2 reads YYREEE (reference sequence). The input for sequencing was peripheral blood, taken on day 0 of AZD1222 vaccination. The clonotype comes from an adult in good health. V is TRBV5-4 and J is TRBJ1-1; TRBD1 matches at 9 bases. The CDR3 nucleotides read TGTGCCAGCAGCTGGGGGACAGGGAGAAACACTGAAGCTTTCTTT. Amino acids: CASSWGTGRNTEAFF.